These 5 T cell receptor beta chains were all obtained from the same sample, sequenced in a study of lymphopenia after photon versus proton radiotherapy. Sequencing was performed with immunoSEQ multiplex PCR; in TCRdb, only in-frame clones are kept and a portion is missing. This table has 65,000 to 90,000 clones, roughly 92% appearing once. The input for sequencing was peripheral blood, taken from a patient treated with photon-based radiotherapy. These receptor sequences come from a woman in her 40s with cholangiocarcinoma.

The rearrangement links TRBV5-6 to TRBJ1-1; D is possibly TRBD1 (5 bases). The V end lost 6 bases, the J end lost 0 bases, and 15 bases lay between the germline ends. CDR3 size: 15 residues. CDR1 is SGHDT and CDR2 is YYEEEE in the germline V gene. CDR3 region: CASTSWGRLNTEAFF. The DNA of the CDR3 is TGTGCCAGCACCTCTTGGGGGAGACTGAACACTGAAGCTTTCTTT.

The chain couples TRBV30 to TRBJ2-1; D perhaps matches TRBD2 (5 bases). V lost 2 bases and J 12 bases, leaving 11 bases between the germline ends. Germline lookup yields CDR1 GTSNPN and CDR2 SVGIG (reference sequence). This CDR3 is 11 amino acids long. The CDR3 DNA reads as TGTGCCTGGAGTCGGGAATATTGGCAGTTCTTC. Its translation: CAWSREYWQFF.

The J gene is TRBJ1-6, the V gene TRBV10-3; 7 nucleotides agree with TRBD1. With V trimmed by 10 bases and J by 7 bases, 7 bases remained unmatched. CDR3 length: 13 residues. Per the germline V gene, CDR1 is ENHRY and CDR2 is SYGVKD. Here the CDR3 DNA reads TGTGCCACCAGGGGGACGGAGAATTCACCCCTCCACTTT. Protein: CATRGTENSPLHF.

The chain has TRBV4-2 and TRBJ2-5; the D gene is possibly TRBD2 (5 bases). Deletions cut 4 bases from V and 1 base from J, with 16 bases between. There are 16 residues in the CDR3. Germline CDR1 LGHNA, CDR2 YNFKEQ. The chain's CDR3 is CASSLTSPPVQETQYF. The CDR3 region has the DNA TGTGCCAGCAGCCTAACTAGTCCACCAGTCCAAGAGACCCAGTACTTC.

This clone was counted a single time. This chain joins TRBV9 and TRBJ2-7, with TRBD1 identical over 10 bases. V trimming: 4 bases; J trimming: 7 bases; junction bases outside the gene matches: 5. The CDR3 runs 13 residues. CDR1 SGDLS and CDR2 YYNGEE come from the germline V gene. This CDR3 is CASSPRTGGEQYF. CDR3 nucleotide sequence: TGTGCCAGCAGCCCCCGGACAGGGGGAGAGCAGTACTTC.